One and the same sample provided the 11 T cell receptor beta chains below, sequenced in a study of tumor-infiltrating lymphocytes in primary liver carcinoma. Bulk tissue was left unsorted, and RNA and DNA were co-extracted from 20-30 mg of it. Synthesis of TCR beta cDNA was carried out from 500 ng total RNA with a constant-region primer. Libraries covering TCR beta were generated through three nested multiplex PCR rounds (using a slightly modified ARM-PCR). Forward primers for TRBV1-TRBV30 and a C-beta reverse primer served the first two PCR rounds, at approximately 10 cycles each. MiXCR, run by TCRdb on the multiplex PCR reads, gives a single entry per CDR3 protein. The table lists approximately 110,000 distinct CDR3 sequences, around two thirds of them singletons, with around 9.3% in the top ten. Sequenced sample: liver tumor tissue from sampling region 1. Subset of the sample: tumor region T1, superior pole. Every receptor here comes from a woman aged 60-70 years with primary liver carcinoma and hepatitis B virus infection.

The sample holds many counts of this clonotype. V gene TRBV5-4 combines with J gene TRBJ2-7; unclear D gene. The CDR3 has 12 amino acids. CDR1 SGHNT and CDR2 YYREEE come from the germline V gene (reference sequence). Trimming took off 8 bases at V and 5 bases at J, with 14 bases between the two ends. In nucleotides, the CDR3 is TGTGCCAGTGGGCAGAGCCTTGACGAGCAGTACTTC. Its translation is CASGQSLDEQYF.

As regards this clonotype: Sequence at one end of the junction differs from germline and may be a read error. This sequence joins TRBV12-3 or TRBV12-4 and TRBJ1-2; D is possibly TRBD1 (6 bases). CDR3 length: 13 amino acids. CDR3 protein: CASNRSGAYGYTF. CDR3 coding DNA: TGTGCCAGCAATCGCTCAGGGGCCTATGGTTACACCTTC.

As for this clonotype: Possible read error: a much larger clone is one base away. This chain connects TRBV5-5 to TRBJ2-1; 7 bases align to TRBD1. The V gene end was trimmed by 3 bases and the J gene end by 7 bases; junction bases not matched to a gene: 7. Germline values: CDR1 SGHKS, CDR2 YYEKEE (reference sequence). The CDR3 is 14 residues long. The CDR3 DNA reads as TGTGCCAGCAGCTCTGACAGGGTGTGGAATGAGCAGTTCTTC. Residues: CASSSDRVWNEQFF.

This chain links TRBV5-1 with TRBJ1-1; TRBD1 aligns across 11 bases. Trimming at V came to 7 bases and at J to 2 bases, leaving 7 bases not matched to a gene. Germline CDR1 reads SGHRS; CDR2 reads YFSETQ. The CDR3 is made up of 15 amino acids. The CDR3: CASRTGGTRNTEAFF. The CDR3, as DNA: TGCGCCAGCCGGACAGGGGGCACCAGAAACACTGAAGCTTTCTTT.

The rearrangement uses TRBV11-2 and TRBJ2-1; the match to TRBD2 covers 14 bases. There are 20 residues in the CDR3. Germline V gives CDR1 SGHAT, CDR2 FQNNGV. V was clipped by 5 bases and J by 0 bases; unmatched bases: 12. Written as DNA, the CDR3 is TGTGCCAGCAGCCCACGGACTAGCGGGAGGCGGGGAAGCTCCTACAATGAGCAGTTCTTC. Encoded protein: CASSPRTSGRRGSSYNEQFF.

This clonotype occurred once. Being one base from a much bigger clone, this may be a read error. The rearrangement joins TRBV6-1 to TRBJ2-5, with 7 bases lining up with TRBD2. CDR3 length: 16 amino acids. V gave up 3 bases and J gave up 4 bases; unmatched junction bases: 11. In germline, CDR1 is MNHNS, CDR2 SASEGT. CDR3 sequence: CASSETTSCGRETQYF. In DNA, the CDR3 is TGTGCCAGCAGTGAGACCACATCCTGCGGGAGAGAGACCCAGTACTTC.

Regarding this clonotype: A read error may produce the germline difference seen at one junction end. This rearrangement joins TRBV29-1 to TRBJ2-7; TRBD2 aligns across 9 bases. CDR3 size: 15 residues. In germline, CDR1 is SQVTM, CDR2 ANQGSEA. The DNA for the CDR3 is TGCAGCATTGAGGATAGCGGGAGCCCTCCCTACGATCAGTACTTC. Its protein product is CSIEDSGSPPYDQYF.

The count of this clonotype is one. In DNA form, the CDR3 reads TGTGCCAGCAGCCGTTCCGGGTCAGGTTCCTATGAGCAGTTCTTC. Residues: CASSRSGSGSYEQFF. The J gene is TRBJ2-1, the V gene TRBV7-8; no definite D call. This CDR3 is built from 15 residues. Germline lookup yields CDR1 SGHVS and CDR2 FQNEAQ. V dropped 5 bases and J dropped 8 bases, with 19 bases sitting between them.

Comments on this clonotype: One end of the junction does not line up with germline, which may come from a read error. The CDR3 nucleotides are TGTGCCAGCAGTTATTTCGGGAGTAGGTTCGATGAGCAGTTATTC. It is translated as CASSYFGSRFDEQLF. The chain employs TRBV6-2 or TRBV6-3 and TRBJ2-1; D might be TRBD2 (6 bases). This CDR3 region has 15 residues. The V gene's germline CDR1 is MNHEY and CDR2 SVGEGT.

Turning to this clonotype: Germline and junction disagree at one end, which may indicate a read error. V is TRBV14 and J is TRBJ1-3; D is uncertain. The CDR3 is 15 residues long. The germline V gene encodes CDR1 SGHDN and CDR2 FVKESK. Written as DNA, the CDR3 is TGTGCCAGCAGCCCTGCTGTGAGCTCTAGAAACACCATATATTTT. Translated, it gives CASSPAVSSRNTIYF.

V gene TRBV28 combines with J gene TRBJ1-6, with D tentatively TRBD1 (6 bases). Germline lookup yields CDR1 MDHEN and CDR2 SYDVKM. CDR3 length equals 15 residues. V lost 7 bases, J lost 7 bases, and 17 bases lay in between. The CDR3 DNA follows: TGTGCCAGCATCAGGGGCGCCTCAGCCAATTCACCCCTCCACTTT. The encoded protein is CASIRGASANSPLHF. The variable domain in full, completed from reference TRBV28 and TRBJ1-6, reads DVKVTQSSRYLVKRTGEKVFLECVQDMDHENMFWYRQDPGLGLRLIYFSYDVKMKEKGDIPEGYSVSREKKERFSLILESASTNQTSMYLCASIRGASANSPLHFGNGTRLTVT.